This passage covers 9 T cell receptor beta chains from one sample sequenced in a study of T-cell reconstitution after alpha-beta-depleted transplantation in children. This sample's TCRbeta library carried unique molecular identifier barcodes. TCRdb redid the calling of the PCR reads with MiXCR, one entry per CDR3 protein. The sample includes about 580,000 distinct CDR3 sequences, approximately 22% of them seen just once. Sequencing was performed on PBMCs, mostly from graft donor cells, taken 360 days after TCRalphabeta/CD19-depleted stem cell transplant. The receptors derive from a boy less than two years old who had a stem cell transplant for acute myeloid leukemia, so the T cells may come from the graft donor.

This clonotype was seen ten or more times. This chain uses TRBV6-5 with TRBJ1-2; D might be TRBD1 (5 bases). The germline gives CDR1 MNHEY, CDR2 SVGAGI. The CDR3 sequence is 12 residues long. The ends were cut back, 2 bases at V and 8 bases at J, with 9 bases in the middle. CDR3 in DNA: TGTGCCAGCAGTTACCTTGGGGACGGCTACACCTTC. Translation: CASSYLGDGYTF.

This clonotype was observed at least ten times. The chain couples TRBV5-1 to TRBJ1-1; perhaps TRBD1 as D (5 bases). Per germline, CDR1 SGHRS and CDR2 YFSETQ. The CDR3 consists of 16 residues. Between the trimmed V and J ends, which lost 1 base and 6 bases, there was a span of 19 bases. CDR3 in DNA: TGCGCCAGCAGCTTGAGAATGGCGGGGAGAGGGGCTGAAGCTTTCTTT. It is translated as CASSLRMAGRGAEAFF.

This clonotype occurred once. The rearrangement uses TRBV7-6 and TRBJ2-7; TRBD2 agrees at 9 bases. J gave up 10 bases and V 1 base, and 11 bases lay outside the gene matches. The CDR3 loop spans 15 amino acids. Germline loops: CDR1 SGHVS, CDR2 FNYEAQ. CDR3 amino acids: CASSLVSASSGVQYF. CDR3 DNA: TGTGCCAGCAGCTTAGTCTCGGCGTCTAGCGGGGTTCAGTACTTC.

In this sample, this clonotype turned up a few times. The chain links TRBV9 to TRBJ2-3, with TRBD2 as a possible D gene (5 bases). This CDR3 comprises 14 residues. V was shortened by 5 bases and J by 2 bases, with 12 bases between the two germline ends. CDR1 and CDR2 from the germline V gene are SGDLS and YYNGEE. Here the CDR3 reads CASSAGLNTDTQYF. CDR3 in DNA: TGTGCCAGCAGTGCAGGACTGAACACAGATACGCAGTATTTT.

The chain employs TRBV29-1 and TRBJ1-5; weak D call: TRBD1 (6 bases). Germline CDR1 is SQVTM and CDR2 is ANQGSEA. The CDR3 is 13 residues long. Trimming cost V 4 bases and J 7 bases, with 14 bases left between them. DNA of the CDR3: TGCAGCGTTGCGACAGGACTACAACAGCCCCAGCATTTT. Amino acid sequence: CSVATGLQQPQHF.

On this clonotype: Its ends do not fully match the called genes, so a read error is possible. The chain joins TRBV6-2 or TRBV6-3 to TRBJ2-5; TRBD1 or TRBD2 may be the D gene (5 bases each). The CDR3 totals 14 residues. Germline loops: CDR1 MNHEY, CDR2 SVGEGT. CDR3 amino acids: CASSYSKRTLGTNF. The CDR3 DNA is TGTGCCAGCAGTTACTCGAAGCGAACCCTCGGGACGAACTTC.

This clonotype showed up many times. Germline and junction disagree at one end, which may indicate a read error. The V call is TRBV29-1, the J call TRBJ1-1; D remains ambiguous. The CDR3 is 11 amino acids. The germline gives CDR1 SQVTM, CDR2 ANQGSEA. CDR3 amino acids: CSVDANPEAFF. The CDR3 bases are TGCAGCGTTGATGCGAACCCTGAAGCTTTCTTT.

The chain combines TRBV20-1 with TRBJ2-5; TRBD2 matches 7 bases. Trimming took 3 bases from V and 5 from J; bases not matched to a gene: 3. Germline CDR1 is DFQATT and CDR2 is SNEGSKA (reference sequence). The CDR3 runs 12 residues. The CDR3 here is CSASLGGETQYF. CDR3 in DNA: TGCAGTGCTAGTTTGGGAGGGGAGACCCAGTACTTC.

This sequence joins TRBV28 and TRBJ2-3, with D tentatively TRBD1 or TRBD2 (5 bases each). V was shortened by 3 bases and J by 2 bases, with 15 bases between the two germline ends. The CDR3 runs to 16 residues. Germline V lookup: CDR1 MDHEN, CDR2 SYDVKM. This CDR3 reads CASSFLARVYTDTQYF. The CDR3 DNA follows: TGTGCCAGCAGTTTCCTAGCCAGGGTTTACACAGATACGCAGTATTTT.